A selection of T cell receptor beta chains follows, all from one sample in a study of T cells in Graves' hyperthyroidism and ophthalmopathy. TCRdb independently ran MiXCR on the multiplex PCR reads; one entry per CDR3 protein. The data contain roughly 720,000 distinct CDR3 sequences, 15% to 20% of them singletons. Material: blood. The receptor source for this set is a man aged 45-60 years with Graves' hyperthyroidism. The CDR3 runs from the conserved cysteine through the conserved F or W. A D gene is named only where the DNA matches it firmly. Size is omitted from some rows. Given values are once, few, many or a class for expanded clones.

>.|.|TRBV24-1|TRBJ2-6
TGTGCCACCAGTGATTTGCGGCAACCTGGGGCCAACGTCCTGACTTTC
CATSDLRQPGANVLTF
>TRBD2|.|TRBV5-1|TRBJ2-5
TGCGCCAGCAGCGGCAGACTAGCGGGAGGAGAGACCCAGTACTTC
CASSGRLAGGETQYF
>.|.|TRBV20-1|TRBJ2-1
TGCAGTGCTAGAGATTCCGATGGAGCCATTCTTTACAATGAGCAGTTCTTC
CSARDSDGAILYNEQFF
>TRBD1|.|TRBV14|TRBJ1-1
TGTGCCAGCAGCCAAACAGGGGGTATTATGAACACTGAAGCTTTCTTT
CASSQTGGIMNTEAFF
>.|.|TRBV9|TRBJ1-6
TGTGCCAGCAGCGTGGGCAGCGAATCACCCCTCCACTTT
CASSVGSESPLHF
>.|many|TRBV28|TRBJ1-1
TGTGCCAGCAGTCCCCCCCATAACACTGAAGCTTTCTTT
CASSPPHNTEAFF
>.|.|TRBV7-2|TRBJ2-5
TGTGCCAGCAGCCTACCCGGACGGGGACAAGAGACCCAGTACTTC
CASSLPGRGQETQYF
>.|.|TRBV29-1|TRBJ1-3
TGCAGCGTTTACCAGGGACGGAGCTCTGGAAACACCATATATTTT
CSVYQGRSSGNTIYF
>.|many|TRBV12-3/TRBV12-4|TRBJ1-2
TGTGCCAGCAGTTTAGAGTTTCGGGGAAGCGGCTACACCTTC
CASSLEFRGSGYTF
>TRBD1|few|TRBV6-2/TRBV6-3|TRBJ2-6
TGTGCCAGCAGTTACTCGCAGGGGGCTGGGGCCAACGTCCTGACTTTC
CASSYSQGAGANVLTF
>.|many|TRBV18|TRBJ2-7
TGTGCCAGCTCACAGCGGACCACAGACGAGCAGTACTTC
CASSQRTTDEQYF
>.|many|TRBV28|TRBJ2-7
TGTGCCAGCAGTTCATCTGGGGAGGTCAGCAAGCAGTACTTC
CASSSSGEVSKQYF
>.|.|TRBV19|TRBJ2-1
TGTGCCAGTAGTATGGGCCAGGGATCCTACAATGAGCAGTTCTTC
CASSMGQGSYNEQFF
>TRBD1|many|TRBV7-6|TRBJ2-2
TGTGCCAGCAGCTTACGTCAGGGACAGGGGAACACCGGGGAGCTGTTTTTT
CASSLRQGQGNTGELFF
>.|few|TRBV14|TRBJ2-3
TGTGCCAGCAGCCAAGGATCTGCGGTCACAGATACGCAGTATTTT
CASSQGSAVTDTQYF
>TRBD2|many|TRBV10-3|TRBJ2-3
TGTGCCATCAAGCCTAGCGGGGTGAGCACAGATACGCAGTATTTT
CAIKPSGVSTDTQYF
>.|.|TRBV11-2|TRBJ1-4
TGTGCCAGCAGCCTCGACTCAGCCCTAAATGAAAAACTGTTTTTT
CASSLDSALNEKLFF
>TRBD2|many|TRBV12-3/TRBV12-4|TRBJ2-7
TGTGCCAGCAGTTCTTCCGGAGGAGCGGGAGGGTACGAGCAGTACTTC
CASSSSGGAGGYEQYF
>TRBD1|many|TRBV27|TRBJ1-1
TGTGCCAGCAGTCTTTATAGACCGGGACAGGGCTCGTCTAAAGCTTTCTTT
CASSLYRPGQGSSKAFF
>TRBD2|.|TRBV10-3|TRBJ2-3
TGTGCCATCAGTGAGTCGAGAACGACTAGCGGTACAGATACGCAGTATTTT
CAISESRTTSGTDTQYF
>.|many|TRBV2|TRBJ2-4
TGTGCCAGCAGGCGGGACAGCTCAGCCAAAAACATTCAGTACTTC
CASRRDSSAKNIQYF
>TRBD2|many|TRBV11-2|TRBJ2-1
TGTGCCAGCAGCTTAGCTAGCGGACAATCCTACAATGAGCAGTTCTTC
CASSLASGQSYNEQFF
>.|.|TRBV4-1|TRBJ1-6
TGCGCCAGCAGCCAAGACCCAAATTCCGGGACACTGGGTTCACCCCTCCACTTT
CASSQDPNSGTLGSPLHF
>.|many|TRBV7-8|TRBJ2-3
TGTGCCAGCAGCTTCCGGACAGAAACTAGCACAGATACGCAGTATTTT
CASSFRTETSTDTQYF
>.|many|TRBV6-1|TRBJ2-7
TGTGCCAGCAGTGAATGGGGTACGGAGCAGTACTTC
CASSEWGTEQYF
>TRBD2|few|TRBV12-5|TRBJ2-1
TGTGCTAGTGGTTTGTTTAGCGGGAGATATAGTGAGCAGTTCTTC
CASGLFSGRYSEQFF
>TRBD2|many|TRBV7-9|TRBJ2-7
TGTGCCAGCAGGTCCGGGACTAGCGGGATTCACTACGAGCAGTACTTC
CASRSGTSGIHYEQYF
>.|many|TRBV5-1|TRBJ2-1
TGCGCCAGCAGCTTGGGGATCGAGGATGAGCAGTTCTTC
CASSLGIEDEQFF
>.|many|TRBV28|TRBJ1-4
TGTGCCAGCAGCCCGGAATTTACCCTTAATGAAAAACTGTTTTTT
CASSPEFTLNEKLFF
>TRBD1|.|TRBV2|TRBJ1-5
TGTGCCAGCAGTGCCAGACAGGGAACCTATCAGCCCCAGCATTTT
CASSARQGTYQPQHF
>.|many|TRBV12-3/TRBV12-4|TRBJ1-2
TGTGCCAGCAGGCTACGAGGCTATGGCTACACCTTC
CASRLRGYGYTF
>.|.|TRBV5-1|TRBJ2-5
TGCGCCAGCAGCTTAAGATTAAGGAGCCAAGAGACCCAGTACTTC
CASSLRLRSQETQYF
>TRBD2|many|TRBV6-1|TRBJ2-3
TGTGCCAGCAGTTTGGCTAGCGGGAGGGTAGAGTCAGATACGCAGTATTTT
CASSLASGRVESDTQYF
>.|few|TRBV28|TRBJ1-2
TGTGCCAGCAGTTTTTCCACCGGGAGCCACTATGGCTACACCTTC
CASSFSTGSHYGYTF
>.|few|TRBV4-3|TRBJ2-5
TGCGCCAGCAGCCAAGATTTCAATTCCTTCCAAGAGACCCAGTACTTC
CASSQDFNSFQETQYF
>TRBD2|many|TRBV7-3|TRBJ2-7
TGTGCCAGCAGCTTAGGACTAGCGGGAGTGCGCGAGCAGTACTTC
CASSLGLAGVREQYF
>TRBD1|once|TRBV6-4|TRBJ1-3
TGTGCCAACCTACCGGACAGGGGGTTCGGAAACACCATATATTTT
CANLPDRGFGNTIYF
>.|.|TRBV28|TRBJ1-5
TGTGCCAGCATTTACGGGGGATTCAGCGACCAGCCCCAGCATTTT
CASIYGGFSDQPQHF
>.|many|TRBV24-1|TRBJ2-1
TGTGCCACCAGTGATCCCGGGACACCTATCTACAATGAGCAGTTCTTC
CATSDPGTPIYNEQFF
>TRBD2|few|TRBV5-1|TRBJ2-2
TGCGCCAGCCGCTTTTTGGCGGGAGGCGACACCGGGGAGCTGTTTTTT
CASRFLAGGDTGELFF
>TRBD1|many|TRBV28|TRBJ1-5
TGTGCCAGCAGTCCATATGGACAGGGGCACAATCAGCCCCAGCATTTT
CASSPYGQGHNQPQHF
>.|.|TRBV20-1|TRBJ1-1
TGCAGTGCTCATAGGTGGGCTGAAGCTTGCTTT
CSAHRWAEACF
>.|many|TRBV6-1|TRBJ1-2
TGTGCCAGCAGGGAAGGGGCCAACGGCGGATATGGCTACACCTTC
CASREGANGGYGYTF
>.|many|TRBV28|TRBJ1-1
TGTGCCAGCAAAAGACCGATGAACACTGAAGCTTTCTTT
CASKRPMNTEAFF
>.|many|TRBV11-2|TRBJ2-1
TGTGCCAGCAGCTTAGACCTAGCGACATACAATGAGCAGTTCTTC
CASSLDLATYNEQFF
>.|.|TRBV28|TRBJ1-5
TGTGCCAGCATGATATTGGGACATCAGCCCCAGCATTTT
CASMILGHQPQHF
>.|few|TRBV9|TRBJ2-3
TGTGCCAGCAGCGTAGATCTAGAGCGTAGCACAGATACGCAGTATTTT
CASSVDLERSTDTQYF
>.|few|TRBV19|TRBJ1-1
TGTGCCAGTAGCGAAAGGGGTGACACTGAAGCTTTCTTT
CASSERGDTEAFF
>TRBD1|few|TRBV9|TRBJ2-2
TGTGCCAGCAGCGTAGGGGGACAGCTAGCAACCGGGGAGCTGTTTTTT
CASSVGGQLATGELFF
>.|.|TRBV6-1|TRBJ1-6
TGTGCCAGCAACAAGGACAGCCTCTATAATTCACCCCTCCACTTT
CASNKDSLYNSPLHF
>.|few|TRBV4-1|TRBJ2-3
TGCGCCAGCAGCCAATACCAGGATACGCAGTATTTT
CASSQYQDTQYF
>TRBD2|many|TRBV7-9|TRBJ2-5
TGTGCCAGCAGCTTACCGACTAGCGGGGGGCAAGAGACCCAGTACTTC
CASSLPTSGGQETQYF
>.|many|TRBV11-2|TRBJ2-7
TGTGCCAGCAGCTTAGATCTGACTCGATTGAGCGAGCAGTACTTC
CASSLDLTRLSEQYF
>.|many|TRBV28|TRBJ2-7
TGTGCCAGCAGTTTAGGCCGGGCCACCTACGAGCAGTACTTC
CASSLGRATYEQYF
>TRBD2|few|TRBV3-1|TRBJ2-2
TGTGCCAGCAGCCAAGATCTAGCGGGAGCCACCGGGGAGCTGTTTTTT
CASSQDLAGATGELFF
>TRBD2|many|TRBV27|TRBJ2-1
TGTGCCAGCAGTTATGCGGGAGGGTTATACAATGAGCAGTTCTTC
CASSYAGGLYNEQFF
>.|.|TRBV7-6|TRBJ1-3
TGTGCCAGCAGCGAGGGATCCTCTGGAAACACCATATATTTT
CASSEGSSGNTIYF